The entry below gives a single TCR beta chain sequence along with its context. TCRdb's copy holds only in-frame clones and misses some; the assay was immunoSEQ multiplex PCR. The data contain 70,000 to 100,000 clones, 75% to 90% of them singletons. This entry is derived from a study of OX40 agonist ivuxolimab in advanced cancers. Overall study: Cancers in dose escalation were hepatocellular, melanoma, renal cell and head and neck.

The CDR3 covers 13 residues. Trimming removed 5 bases at V and 2 bases at J, with 9 bases between. Germline V gene data show CDR1 as MNHEY and CDR2 as SVGAGI. Sequencing used CD4+ or CD8+ T cells sorted from blood, obtained in a trial of the OX40 agonist ivuxolimab. The rearrangement uses TRBV6-5 and TRBJ1-1, with D possibly being TRBD1 (5 bases). The receptor was isolated from an adult with an advanced solid tumor such as melanoma, head and neck, liver or kidney cancer. CDR3 protein: CASSRGRNTEAFF. CDR3 sequence (DNA): TGTGCCAGCAGTCGGGGACGTAACACTGAAGCTTTCTTT.